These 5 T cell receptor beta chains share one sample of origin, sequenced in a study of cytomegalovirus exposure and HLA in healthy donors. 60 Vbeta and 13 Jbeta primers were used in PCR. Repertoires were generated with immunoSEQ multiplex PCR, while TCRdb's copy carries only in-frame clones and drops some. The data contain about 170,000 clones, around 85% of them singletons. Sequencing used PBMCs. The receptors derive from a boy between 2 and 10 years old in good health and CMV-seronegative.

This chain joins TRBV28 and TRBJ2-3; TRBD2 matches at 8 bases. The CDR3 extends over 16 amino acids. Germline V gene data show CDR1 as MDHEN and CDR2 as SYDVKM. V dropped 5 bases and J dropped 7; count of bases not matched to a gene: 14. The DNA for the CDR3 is TGTGCCAGCAGTGTCCAGCTGGCGGGAGGTCTTCATACGCAGTATTTT. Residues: CASSVQLAGGLHTQYF.

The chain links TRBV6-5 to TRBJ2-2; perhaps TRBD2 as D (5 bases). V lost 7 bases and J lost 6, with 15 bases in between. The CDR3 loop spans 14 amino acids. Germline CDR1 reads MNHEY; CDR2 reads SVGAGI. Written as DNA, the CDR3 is TGTGCCAGCACCCCTACGCGGGCCCCCGGGGAGCTGTTTTTT. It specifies CASTPTRAPGELFF.

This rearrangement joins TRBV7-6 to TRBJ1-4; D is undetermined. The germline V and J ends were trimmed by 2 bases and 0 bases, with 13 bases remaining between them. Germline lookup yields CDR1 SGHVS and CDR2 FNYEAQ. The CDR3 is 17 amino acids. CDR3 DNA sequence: TGTGCCAGCAGCTTATTCGCAGGCAGGTCAACTAATGAAAAACTGTTTTTT. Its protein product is CASSLFAGRSTNEKLFF.

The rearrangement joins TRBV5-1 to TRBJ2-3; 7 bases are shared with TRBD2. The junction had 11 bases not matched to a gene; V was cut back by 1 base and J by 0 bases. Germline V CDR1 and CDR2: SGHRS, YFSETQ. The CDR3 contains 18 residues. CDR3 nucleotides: TGCGCCAGCAGCTTGAATAGGGCGAGCGGGATCAGCACAGATACGCAGTATTTT. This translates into CASSLNRASGISTDTQYF.

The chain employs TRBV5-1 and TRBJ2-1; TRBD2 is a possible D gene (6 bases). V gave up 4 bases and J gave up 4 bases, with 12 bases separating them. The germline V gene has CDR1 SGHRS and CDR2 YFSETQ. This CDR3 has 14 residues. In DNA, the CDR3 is TGCGCCAGCAGCGGGGGACTTGGGTACAATGAGCAGTTCTTC. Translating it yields CASSGGLGYNEQFF.